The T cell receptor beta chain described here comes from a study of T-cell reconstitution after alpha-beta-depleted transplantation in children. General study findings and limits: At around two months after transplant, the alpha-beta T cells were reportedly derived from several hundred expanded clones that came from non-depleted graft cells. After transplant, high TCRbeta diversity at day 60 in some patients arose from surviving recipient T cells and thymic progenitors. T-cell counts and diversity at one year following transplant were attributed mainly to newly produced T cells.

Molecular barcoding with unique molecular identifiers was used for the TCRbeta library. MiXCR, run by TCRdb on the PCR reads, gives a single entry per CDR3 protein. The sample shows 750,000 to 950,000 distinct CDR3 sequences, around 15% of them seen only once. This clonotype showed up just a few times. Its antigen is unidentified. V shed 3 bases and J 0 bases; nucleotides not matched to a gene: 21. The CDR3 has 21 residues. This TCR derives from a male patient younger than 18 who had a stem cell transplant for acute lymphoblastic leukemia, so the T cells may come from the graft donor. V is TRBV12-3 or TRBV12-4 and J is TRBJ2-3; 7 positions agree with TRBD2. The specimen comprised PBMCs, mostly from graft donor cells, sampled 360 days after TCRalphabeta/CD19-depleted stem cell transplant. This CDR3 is CASSFRVLAGPGLGSTDTQYF. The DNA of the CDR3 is TGTGCCAGCAGTTTTAGGGTATTAGCGGGCCCGGGCTTGGGAAGCACAGATACGCAGTATTTT.